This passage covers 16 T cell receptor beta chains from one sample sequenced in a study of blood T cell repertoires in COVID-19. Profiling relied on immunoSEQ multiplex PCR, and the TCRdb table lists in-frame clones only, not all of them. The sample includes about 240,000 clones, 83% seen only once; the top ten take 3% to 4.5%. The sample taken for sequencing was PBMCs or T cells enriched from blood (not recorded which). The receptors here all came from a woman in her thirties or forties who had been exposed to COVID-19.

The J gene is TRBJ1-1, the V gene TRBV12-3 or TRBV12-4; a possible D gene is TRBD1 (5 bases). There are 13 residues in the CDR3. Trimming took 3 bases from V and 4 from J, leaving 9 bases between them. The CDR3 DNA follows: TGTGCCAGCAGTTTCGACAGTACCACTGAAGCTTTCTTT. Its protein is CASSFDSTTEAFF.

As DNA, the CDR3 is TGCGCCAGCAGCCGCATCCAAGGGGGGGGCACTGAAGCTTTCTTT. Protein sequence: CASSRIQGGGTEAFF. The chain recombines TRBV4-3 with TRBJ1-1, with a possible D match to TRBD1 (6 bases). Germline V CDR1 and CDR2: LGHNA, YSLEER. The CDR3 contains 15 residues. The V end was cut by 4 bases, the J end by 4 bases, with 16 bases between.

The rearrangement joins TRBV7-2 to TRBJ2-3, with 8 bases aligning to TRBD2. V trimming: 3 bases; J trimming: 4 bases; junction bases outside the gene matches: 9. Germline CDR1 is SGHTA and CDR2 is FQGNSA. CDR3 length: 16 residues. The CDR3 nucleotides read TGTGCCAGCAGCTTCCTAAGCGGGGGTGACGCAGATACGCAGTATTTT. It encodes CASSFLSGGDADTQYF.

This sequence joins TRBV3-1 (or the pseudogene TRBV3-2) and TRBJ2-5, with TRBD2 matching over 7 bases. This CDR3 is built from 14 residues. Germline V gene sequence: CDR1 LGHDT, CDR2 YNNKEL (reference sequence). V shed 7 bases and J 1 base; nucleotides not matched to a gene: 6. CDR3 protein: CASTRASGQETQYF. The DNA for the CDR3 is TGTGCCAGCACTCGGGCTAGCGGCCAAGAGACCCAGTACTTC.

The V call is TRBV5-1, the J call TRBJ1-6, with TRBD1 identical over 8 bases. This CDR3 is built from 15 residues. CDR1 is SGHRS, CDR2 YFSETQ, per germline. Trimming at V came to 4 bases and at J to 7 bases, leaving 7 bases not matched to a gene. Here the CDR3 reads CASSPSDRENSPLHF. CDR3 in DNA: TGCGCCAGCAGCCCCTCGGACAGGGAGAATTCACCCCTCCACTTT.

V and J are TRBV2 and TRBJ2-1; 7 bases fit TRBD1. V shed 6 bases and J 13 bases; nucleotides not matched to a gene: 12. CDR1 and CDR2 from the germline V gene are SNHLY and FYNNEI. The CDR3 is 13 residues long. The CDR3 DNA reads TGTGCCAGCAGACCGGGACAGACAGTAGGACAGTTCTTC. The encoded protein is CASRPGQTVGQFF.

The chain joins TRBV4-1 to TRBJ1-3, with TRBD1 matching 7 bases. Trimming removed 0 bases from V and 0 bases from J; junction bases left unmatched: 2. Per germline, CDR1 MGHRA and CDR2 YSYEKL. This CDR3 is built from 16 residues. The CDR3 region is CASSQDQGGSGNTIYF. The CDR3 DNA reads TGCGCCAGCAGCCAAGATCAGGGGGGCTCTGGAAACACCATATATTTT.

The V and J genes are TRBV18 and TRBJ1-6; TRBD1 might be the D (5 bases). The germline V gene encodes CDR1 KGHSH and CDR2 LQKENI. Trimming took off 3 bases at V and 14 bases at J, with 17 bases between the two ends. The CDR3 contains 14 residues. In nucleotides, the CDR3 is TGTGCCAGCTCACCGACAGCCTCTACTGTATCCCTCCACTTT. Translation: CASSPTASTVSLHF.

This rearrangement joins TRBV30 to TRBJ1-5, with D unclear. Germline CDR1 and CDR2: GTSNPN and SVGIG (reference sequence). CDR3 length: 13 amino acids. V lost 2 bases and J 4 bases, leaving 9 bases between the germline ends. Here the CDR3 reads CAWSLAANQPQHF. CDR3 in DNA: TGTGCCTGGAGTCTCGCGGCTAATCAGCCCCAGCATTTT.

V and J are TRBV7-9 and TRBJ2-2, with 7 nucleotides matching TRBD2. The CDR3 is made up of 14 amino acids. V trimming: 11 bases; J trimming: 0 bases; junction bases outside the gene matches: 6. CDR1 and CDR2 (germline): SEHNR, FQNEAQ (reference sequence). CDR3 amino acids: CALAVSTNTGELFF. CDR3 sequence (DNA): TGTGCCCTAGCGGTTAGTACGAACACCGGGGAGCTGTTTTTT. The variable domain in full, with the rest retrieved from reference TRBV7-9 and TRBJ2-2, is DTGVSQNPRHKITKRGQNVTFRCDPISEHNRLYWYRQTLGQGPEFLTYFQNEAQLEKSRLLSDRFSAERPKGSFSTLEIQRTEQGDSAMYLCALAVSTNTGELFFGEGSRLTVL.

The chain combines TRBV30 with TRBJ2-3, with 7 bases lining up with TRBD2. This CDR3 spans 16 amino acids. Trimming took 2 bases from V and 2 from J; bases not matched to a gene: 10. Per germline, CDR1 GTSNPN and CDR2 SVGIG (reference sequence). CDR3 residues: CAWSFRRTRFTDTQYF. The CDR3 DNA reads TGTGCCTGGAGTTTCCGCCGGACTAGGTTCACAGATACGCAGTATTTT.

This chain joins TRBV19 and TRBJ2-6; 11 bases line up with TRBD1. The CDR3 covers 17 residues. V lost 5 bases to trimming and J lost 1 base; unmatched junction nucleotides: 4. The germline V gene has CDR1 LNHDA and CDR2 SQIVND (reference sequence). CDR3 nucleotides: TGTGCCAGTAGTTGGGGACAGGGGGGATCTGGGGCCAACGTCCTGACTTTC. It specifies CASSWGQGGSGANVLTF.

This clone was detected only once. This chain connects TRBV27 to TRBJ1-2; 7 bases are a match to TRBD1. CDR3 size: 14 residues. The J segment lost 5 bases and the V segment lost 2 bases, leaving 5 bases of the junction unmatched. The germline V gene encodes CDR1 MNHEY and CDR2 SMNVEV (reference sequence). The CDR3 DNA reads TGTGCCAGCAGTTTAGACAGGGTGGGGTATGGCTACACCTTC. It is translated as CASSLDRVGYGYTF.

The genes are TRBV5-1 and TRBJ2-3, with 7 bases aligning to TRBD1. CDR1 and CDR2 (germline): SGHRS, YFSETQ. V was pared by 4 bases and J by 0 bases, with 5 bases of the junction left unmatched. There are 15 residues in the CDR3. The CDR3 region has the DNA TGCGCCAGCAGCCTCCGGGACAGTAGCACAGATACGCAGTATTTT. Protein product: CASSLRDSSTDTQYF.

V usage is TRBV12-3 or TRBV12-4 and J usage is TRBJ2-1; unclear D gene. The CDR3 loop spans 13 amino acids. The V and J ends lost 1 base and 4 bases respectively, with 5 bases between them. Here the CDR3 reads CASSLGAYNEQFF. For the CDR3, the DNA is TGTGCCAGCAGTTTAGGCGCATACAATGAGCAGTTCTTC.

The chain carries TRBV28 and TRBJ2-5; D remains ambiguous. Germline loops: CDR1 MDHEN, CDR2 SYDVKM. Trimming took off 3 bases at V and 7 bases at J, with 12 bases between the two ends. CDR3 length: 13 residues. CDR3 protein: CASSLNSPVTQYF. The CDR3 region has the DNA TGTGCCAGCAGTTTGAACAGCCCGGTGACCCAGTACTTC. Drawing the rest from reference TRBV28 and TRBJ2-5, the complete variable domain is DVKVTQSSRYLVKRTGEKVFLECVQDMDHENMFWYRQDPGLGLRLIYFSYDVKMKEKGDIPEGYSVSREKKERFSLILESASTNQTSMYLCASSLNSPVTQYFGPGTRLLVL.